The rows below give T cell receptor beta chains drawn from one sample of a study of shared clonotypes between healthy human individuals. Sequencing was performed with immunoSEQ multiplex PCR; in TCRdb, only in-frame clones are kept and a portion is missing. The top ten clones hold under 0.45% of a sample with 2.3 million or so clones, roughly 93% of them seen once. The sequencing input was naive CD4+ T cells from PBMCs. These receptors were obtained from a man aged 18-30 years in good health. Some clones in this sample may be carry-over from other donors' samples. Each CDR3 is given without its conserved first and last residue.

v_call	j_call	cdr3_aa
TRBV7-3	TRBJ1-2	ASSLGGSTDYGYT
TRBV18	TRBJ1-1	ASSPTPTEAF
TRBV10-2	TRBJ1-1	ASSAGYTEAF
TRBV4-3	TRBJ1-4	ASSQEGTRGGEKLF
TRBV29-1	TRBJ2-5	SVFGQGGETQY
TRBV5-1	TRBJ1-4	ASSTGDTNEKLF
TRBV28	TRBJ1-2	ASLSGTGYGYT
TRBV19	TRBJ1-2	ASSIAGEIYGYT
TRBV6-5	TRBJ1-2	ASSQDGANYGYT
TRBV9	TRBJ1-3	ASTRSSGNTIY
TRBV9	TRBJ2-1	ASRKDAGGASNEQF
TRBV7-9	TRBJ2-1	ASSLGSGSYNEQF
TRBV7-8	TRBJ1-2	ASSPSRDTYYGYT
TRBV5-1	TRBJ2-7	ASSLGQALGEQY
TRBV28	TRBJ1-2	ASSFIRGQGAPGYT
TRBV28	TRBJ2-7	ASSPGPSGNFYEQY
TRBV4-3	TRBJ1-3	ASSQGTGNTIY
TRBV18	TRBJ1-5	ASSPSVSNQPQH
TRBV7-9	TRBJ2-3	ASSRADTQY
TRBV27	TRBJ2-6	ASSNIRGSGANVLT
TRBV28	TRBJ1-1	ASSSRYTEAF
TRBV4-1	TRBJ1-1	ASSQDWSRPNTEAF
TRBV6-1	TRBJ2-1	ASTWAGSYFWF
TRBV5-1	TRBJ1-1	ASSLLGQGSVEAF
TRBV7-9	TRBJ1-4	ASSPGTGNEKLF
TRBV5-1	TRBJ2-7	ASSWGSGPYEQY
TRBV7-2	TRBJ2-7	ASSLGLGGSYEQY
TRBV7-9	TRBJ2-1	ASSSGTSGNNEQF
TRBV18	TRBJ2-3	ASSPDTDTQY
TRBV30	TRBJ2-7	AWSVAYEQY
TRBV5-1	TRBJ2-7	ASSGAGTGLDEQY
TRBV5-6	TRBJ1-1	ASAEVRGRTEAF
TRBV18	TRBJ1-1	ASSPFATGGVTEAF
TRBV5-1	TRBJ2-2	ASSLAGVTGELF
TRBV5-1	TRBJ1-1	ASSFTRQGWGTTEAF
TRBV6-1	TRBJ2-1	AGSGEQF
TRBV5-4	TRBJ2-4	ASSLRTGRFLAKNIQY
TRBV5-6	TRBJ2-2	ASAKRESRETGELF